This TCR beta chain was found in a study of T cells in localized non-small cell lung cancer. CDR3 length equals 16 residues. Germline lookup yields CDR1 LNHDA and CDR2 SQIVND (reference sequence). The ends were cut back, 7 bases at V and 4 bases at J, with 20 bases in the middle. Concerning this clone itself: The target antigen is unknown.

Libraries were prepared by immunoSEQ multiplex PCR; TCRdb keeps only in-frame clonotypes and omits some of them. Seen here are 20,000 to 25,000 clones, about 85% observed once, and the top ten hold approximately 22%. Whole-study findings and limits: Among the top 100 tumor clones, a median around 60 appeared in adjacent lung. Investigators sequenced only a single tumor region, leaving heterogeneity possible. Uninvolved adjacent lung had higher T cell clonality than tumor and all other tissues.

The chain has TRBV19 and TRBJ1-5; D may be TRBD1 (5 bases). This specimen consisted of PBMCs, obtained before any cancer treatment. This TCR came from a man aged 40-75 years with stage II squamous cell lung carcinoma. This CDR3 reads CASKSGWGSRNQPQHF. The CDR3 DNA reads TGTGCCAGTAAGTCAGGGTGGGGTTCCCGAAATCAGCCCCAGCATTTT.